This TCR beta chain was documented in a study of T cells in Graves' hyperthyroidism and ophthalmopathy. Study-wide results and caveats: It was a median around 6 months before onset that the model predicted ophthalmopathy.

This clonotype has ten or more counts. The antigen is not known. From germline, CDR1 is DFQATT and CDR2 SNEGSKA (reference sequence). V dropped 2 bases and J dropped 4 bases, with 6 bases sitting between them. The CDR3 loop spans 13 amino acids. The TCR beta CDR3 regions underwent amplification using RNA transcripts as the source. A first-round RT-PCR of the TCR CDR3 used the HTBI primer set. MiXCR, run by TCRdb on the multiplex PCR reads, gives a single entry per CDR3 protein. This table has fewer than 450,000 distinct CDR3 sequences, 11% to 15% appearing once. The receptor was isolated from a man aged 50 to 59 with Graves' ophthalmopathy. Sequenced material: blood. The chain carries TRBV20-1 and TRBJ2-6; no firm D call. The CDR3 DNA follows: TGCAGTGCTAGACAGGACGGGGCCAACGTCCTGACTTTC. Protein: CSARQDGANVLTF.